Listed here is a single TCR beta chain. Its antigen is currently unknown. Deep-level running was used for the assay. Only in-frame clones appear in the TCRdb table, and some are missing; sequencing was by immunoSEQ multiplex PCR. Seen here are roughly 2,500,000 clones, over 85% observed once, and the top ten hold about 0.39%. These data originate in a study of shared clonotypes between healthy human individuals. The wider study: CD4 naive and memory got three plates each, CD8 naive two, CD8 memory one. The study's findings and limits: Depth was large, yet rarefaction showed that sorted-subset sequencing was incomplete.

The CDR3 contains 17 residues. The germline V gene encodes CDR1 SEHNR and CDR2 FQNEAQ (reference sequence). V lost 4 bases, J lost 5 bases, and 12 bases stayed unmatched. The sequencing input was naive CD4+ T cells from PBMCs. Described subset: CD45RA+ positively selected. This clonotype was obtained from a man in his late teens or twenties in good health. Some clones in this sample may be carry-over from other donors' samples. The chain carries TRBV7-9 and TRBJ2-3; 10 bases fit TRBD2. The CDR3 sequence is CASSSALLGLAIDTQYF. CDR3 nucleotides: TGTGCCAGCAGCTCCGCCCTACTGGGACTAGCGATAGATACGCAGTATTTT.